The 17 T cell receptor beta chains below come from one sample, sequenced in a study of T cells in Graves' hyperthyroidism and ophthalmopathy (dated by TCRdb to between 2018 and 2021). Libraries were prepared through multiplex PCR. Sequencing was performed on an Illumina HiSeq 2000. Amplification of TCR beta CDR3 regions was carried out from RNA transcripts. For the first round of RT-PCR on the TCR CDR3, the HTBI primer set was used together with the Qiagen OneStep RT-PCR kit. TCRdb passed the public sequencing reads through fastp at Q25 and MiXCR, retaining productive beta sequences. Each CDR3 protein gets just one entry, which takes the most common genes and DNA from the rows behind it. The sample profile shows about 680,000 distinct CDR3 sequences; roughly a third of them were found once. Together, the top ten hold less than 40% of the sample. Sequences were obtained from blood. These receptors were collected from a woman aged 40 to 50 with Graves' hyperthyroidism.

The J gene is TRBJ2-7, the V gene TRBV7-2, with 7 bases that match TRBD2. Germline V gene lookup returns CDR1 SGHTA and CDR2 FQGNSA. V shed 5 bases, J shed 6 bases, and the junction held 10 bases outside the gene matches. There are 14 residues in the CDR3. In DNA form, the CDR3 reads TGTGCCAGCAGCGGACTAGTCGGGGCGCCCGAGCAGTACTTC. This encodes CASSGLVGAPEQYF.

This clonotype has a count of ten or more. The rearrangement joins TRBV10-3 to TRBJ2-7; no clear D gene. Germline CDR1 is ENHRY and CDR2 is SYGVKD. This CDR3 comprises 11 residues. V lost 3 bases and J 3 bases, leaving 3 bases between the germline ends. The CDR3 protein is CAISDHYEQYF. DNA of the CDR3: TGTGCCATCAGTGACCACTACGAGCAGTACTTC.

The sample holds a few counts of this clonotype. The chain carries TRBV5-4 and TRBJ2-5; D is perhaps TRBD2 (5 bases). Trimming left V 1 base short and J 4 bases short, with 11 bases between. Germline V gene sequence: CDR1 SGHNT, CDR2 YYREEE (reference sequence). There are 14 residues in the CDR3. The CDR3 region is CASSLRQGGETQYF. The CDR3 DNA is TGTGCCAGCAGCTTGAGGCAAGGAGGAGAGACCCAGTACTTC.

This clonotype has ten or more counts. The chain recombines TRBV7-9 with TRBJ2-7; no reliable D call. The CDR3 consists of 12 residues. The V end lost 5 bases, the J end lost 4 bases, and 9 bases lay between the germline ends. CDR1 SEHNR and CDR2 FQNEAQ come from the germline V gene (reference sequence). The CDR3 region is CASSHLQYEQYF. The CDR3 DNA reads as TGTGCCAGCAGCCACCTTCAGTACGAGCAGTACTTC. The full variable domain, its missing parts supplied by reference TRBV7-9 and TRBJ2-7, is DTGVSQNPRHKITKRGQNVTFRCDPISEHNRLYWYRQTLGQGPEFLTYFQNEAQLEKSRLLSDRFSAERPKGSFSTLEIQRTEQGDSAMYLCASSHLQYEQYFGPGTRLTVT.

The chain uses TRBV10-3 and TRBJ2-7; D may correspond to TRBD1 or TRBD2 (5 bases each). Germline lookup yields CDR1 ENHRY and CDR2 SYGVKD. Trimming stripped 8 bases from V and 0 bases from J, with 17 bases between. The CDR3 is 15 amino acids. CDR3 sequence (DNA): TGTGCCATCGCTCGGGGCAGTCTTCCCTCCTACGAGCAGTACTTC. It translates to CAIARGSLPSYEQYF.

Notes on this clonotype: One junction end disagrees with the germline gene, perhaps due to a read error. V and J are TRBV7-9 and TRBJ1-5; D remains unclear. Germline-derived CDR1 and CDR2 are SEHNR and FQNEAQ (reference sequence). This CDR3 comprises 14 residues. CDR3 sequence: CASSPFWEGQPQHF. CDR3 nucleotides: TGCGCCAGCAGCCCCTTCTGGGAAGGACAGCCCCAGCATTTT.

The rearrangement joins TRBV10-2 to TRBJ1-1; maybe TRBD1 (6 bases). The CDR3 has 15 amino acids. CDR1 is WSHSY and CDR2 is SAAADI in the germline V gene. V was shortened by 6 bases and J by 6 bases, with 20 bases between the two germline ends. CDR3 sequence: CASSQAEGGIAEAFF. The CDR3 coding sequence is TGCGCCAGCAGCCAAGCCGAGGGGGGCATCGCTGAAGCTTTCTTT.

The rearrangement links TRBV29-1 to TRBJ1-1; weak D call: TRBD1 (5 bases). Germline V gene lookup returns CDR1 SQVTM and CDR2 ANQGSEA. The CDR3 spans 14 residues. CDR3 residues: CSLWRAGMNTEAFF. The DNA for the CDR3 is TGCAGTTTATGGCGGGCAGGGATGAACACTGAAGCTTTCTTT.

This clonotype was counted many times. One junction end disagrees with the germline gene, perhaps due to a read error. The chain combines TRBV13 with TRBJ1-6; D remains ambiguous. The CDR3 covers 15 residues. CDR1 PRHDT and CDR2 FYEKMQ come from the germline V gene (reference sequence). The chain's CDR3 is CASSLGSFLNSPLHF. The CDR3 nucleotides read TGTGCCAGCAGCCTAGGGTCCTTCCTAAATTCACCCCTCCACTTT.

This clonotype was found many times. The V gene is TRBV19, the J gene TRBJ1-2, with 7 nucleotides matching TRBD1. V lost 4 bases and J lost 4; bases outside the gene matches: 12. The CDR3 loop spans 16 amino acids. The germline V gene has CDR1 LNHDA and CDR2 SQIVND (reference sequence). CDR3 bases: TGTGCCAGTAGTACGATAATGGACAGGCCTCCCTATGGCTACACCTTC. This translates into CASSTIMDRPPYGYTF. The full variable domain, rest sourced from reference TRBV19 and TRBJ1-2, is DGGITQSPKYLFRKEGQNVTLSCEQNLNHDAMYWYRQDPGQGLRLIYYSQIVNDFQKGDIAEGYSVSREKKESFPLTVTSAQKNPTAFYLCASSTIMDRPPYGYTFGSGTRLTVV.

The rearrangement uses TRBV11-3 and TRBJ1-4; TRBD1 matches at 7 bases. Looked up from germline, CDR1 is SGHNT and CDR2 is YENEEA. CDR3 length equals 16 residues. V was clipped by 6 bases and J by 2 bases; unmatched bases: 9. CDR3 coding DNA: TGTGCCAGCAGTTTCAGGGGGGGAAGGACTAATGAAAAACTGTTTTTT. As protein: CASSFRGGRTNEKLFF.

This clonotype was picked up many times. V usage is TRBV2 and J usage is TRBJ1-2, with 9 bases that match TRBD1. Trimming cost V 4 bases and J 7 bases; bases outside gene matches: 4. Germline values: CDR1 SNHLY, CDR2 FYNNEI. The CDR3 covers 13 residues. The CDR3 sequence: CASSGDREGGYTF. Here the CDR3 DNA reads TGTGCCAGCAGTGGGGACAGGGAGGGTGGCTACACCTTC.

This chain connects TRBV12-3 or TRBV12-4 to TRBJ2-5; D is undetermined. This CDR3 has 13 amino acids. V dropped 7 bases and J dropped 5 bases, with 14 bases sitting between them. The CDR3 reads CASTGALIETQYF. DNA of the CDR3: TGTGCCAGCACCGGAGCCCTTATCGAGACCCAGTACTTC.

V gene TRBV20-1 combines with J gene TRBJ1-1, with a weak D call TRBD1 (6 bases). The CDR3 has 14 residues. Germline assignment: CDR1 DFQATT and CDR2 SNEGSKA (reference sequence). V was cut by 3 bases and J by 2 bases, with 13 bases left in between. In nucleotides, the CDR3 is TGCAGTGCTAGCAGGGGCGGAGGTAACACTGAAGCTTTCTTT. This gives the protein CSASRGGGNTEAFF.

This clonotype was found a few times. The V and J genes are TRBV12-3 or TRBV12-4 and TRBJ2-5, with no clear D. The CDR3 runs 14 residues. Deletions cut 6 bases from V and 5 bases from J, with 16 bases between. The CDR3 sequence: CASRIGTLWETQYF. In DNA, the CDR3 is TGTGCCAGCAGGATCGGAACTCTCTGGGAGACCCAGTACTTC.

This clonotype was recorded many times. The genes are TRBV10-3 and TRBJ2-2, with D hard to call. CDR1 is ENHRY, CDR2 SYGVKD, per germline. The V gene lost 4 bases and the J gene lost 3 bases, with 12 bases spanning the gap. The CDR3 is 15 residues long. The CDR3 reads CAISGGVVDTGELFF. Written as DNA, the CDR3 is TGTGCCATCAGTGGTGGTGTTGTAGACACCGGGGAGCTGTTTTTT.

This clonotype was recorded many times. The V and J genes are TRBV28 and TRBJ2-7, with D maybe TRBD1 (6 bases). In germline, CDR1 is MDHEN, CDR2 SYDVKM. V lost 6 bases and J lost 6, with 12 bases in between. The CDR3 loop spans 12 amino acids. The CDR3 nucleotides are TGTGCCAGCAGCACCGGACAGTCCGAGCAGTACTTC. Translation gives CASSTGQSEQYF.